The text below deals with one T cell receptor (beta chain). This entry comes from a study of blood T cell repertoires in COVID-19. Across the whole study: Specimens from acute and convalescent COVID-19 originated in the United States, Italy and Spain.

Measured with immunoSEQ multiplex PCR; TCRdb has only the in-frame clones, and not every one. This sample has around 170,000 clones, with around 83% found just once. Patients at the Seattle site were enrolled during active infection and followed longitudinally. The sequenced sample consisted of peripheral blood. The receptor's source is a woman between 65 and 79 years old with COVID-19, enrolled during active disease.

Here the CDR3 reads CASSLVDWVVQYF. Written as DNA, the CDR3 is TGTGCCAGCAGTTTAGTAGACTGGGTCGTTCAGTACTTC. V is TRBV12-3 or TRBV12-4 and J is TRBJ2-4; D is uncertain. The CDR3 is made up of 13 amino acids. Trimming removed 1 base at V and 11 bases at J, with 12 bases between.